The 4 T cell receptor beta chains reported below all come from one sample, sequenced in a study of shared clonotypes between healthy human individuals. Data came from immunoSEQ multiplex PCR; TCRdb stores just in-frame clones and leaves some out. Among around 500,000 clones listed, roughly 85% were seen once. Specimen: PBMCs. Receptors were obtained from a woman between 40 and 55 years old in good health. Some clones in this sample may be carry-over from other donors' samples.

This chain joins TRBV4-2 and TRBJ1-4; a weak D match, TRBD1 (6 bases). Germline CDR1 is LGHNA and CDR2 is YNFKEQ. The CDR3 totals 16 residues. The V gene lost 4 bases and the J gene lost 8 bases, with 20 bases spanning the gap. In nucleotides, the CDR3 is TGTGCCAGCAGCCCAGGGGCGGCAGGGGAGGGCGAAAAACTGTTTTTT. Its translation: CASSPGAAGEGEKLFF.

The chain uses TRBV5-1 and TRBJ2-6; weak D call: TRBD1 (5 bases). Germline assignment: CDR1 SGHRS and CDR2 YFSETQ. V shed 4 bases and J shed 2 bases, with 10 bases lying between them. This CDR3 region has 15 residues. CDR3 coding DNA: TGCGCCAGCAGCCCCAGGGTGGCTGGGGCCAACGTCCTGACTTTC. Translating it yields CASSPRVAGANVLTF.

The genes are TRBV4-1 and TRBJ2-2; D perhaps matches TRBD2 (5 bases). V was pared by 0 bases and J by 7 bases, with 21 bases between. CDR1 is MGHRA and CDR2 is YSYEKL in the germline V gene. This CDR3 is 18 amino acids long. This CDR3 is CASSQDPLLASGNGELFF. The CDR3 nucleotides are TGCGCCAGCAGCCAAGATCCGTTACTTGCGTCGGGAAACGGGGAGCTGTTTTTT.

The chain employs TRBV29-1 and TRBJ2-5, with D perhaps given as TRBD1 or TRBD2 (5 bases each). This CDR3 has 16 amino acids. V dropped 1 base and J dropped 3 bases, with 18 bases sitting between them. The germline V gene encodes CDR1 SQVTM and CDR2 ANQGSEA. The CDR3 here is CSVEATGRMVKETQYF. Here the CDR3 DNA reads TGCAGCGTTGAAGCCACGGGACGGATGGTTAAAGAGACCCAGTACTTC.